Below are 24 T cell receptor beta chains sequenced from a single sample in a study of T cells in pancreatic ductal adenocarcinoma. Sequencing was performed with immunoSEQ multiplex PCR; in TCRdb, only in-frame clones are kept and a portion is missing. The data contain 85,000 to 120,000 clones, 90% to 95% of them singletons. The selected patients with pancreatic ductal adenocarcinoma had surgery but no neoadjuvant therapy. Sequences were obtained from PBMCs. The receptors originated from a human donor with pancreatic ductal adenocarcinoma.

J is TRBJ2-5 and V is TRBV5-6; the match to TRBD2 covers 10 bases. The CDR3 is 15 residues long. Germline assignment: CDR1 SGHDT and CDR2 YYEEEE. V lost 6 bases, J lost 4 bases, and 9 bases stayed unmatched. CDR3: CASTQSSGSGETQYF. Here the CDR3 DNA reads TGTGCCAGCACCCAATCTAGCGGGAGCGGAGAGACCCAGTACTTC.

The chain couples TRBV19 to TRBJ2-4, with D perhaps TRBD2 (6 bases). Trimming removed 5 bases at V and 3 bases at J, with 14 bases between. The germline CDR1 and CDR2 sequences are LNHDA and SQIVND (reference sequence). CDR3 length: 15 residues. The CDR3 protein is CASSGMEGIKNIQYF. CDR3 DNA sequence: TGTGCCAGTAGTGGAATGGAGGGGATCAAAAACATTCAGTACTTC.

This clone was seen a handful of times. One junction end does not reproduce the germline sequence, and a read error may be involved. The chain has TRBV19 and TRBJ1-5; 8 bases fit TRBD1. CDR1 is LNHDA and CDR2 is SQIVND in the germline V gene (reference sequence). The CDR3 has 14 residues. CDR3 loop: CASSLDRGGLPQHF. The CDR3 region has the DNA TGTGCCAGTAGTCTAGACAGGGGAGGGCTGCCCCAGCATTTT.

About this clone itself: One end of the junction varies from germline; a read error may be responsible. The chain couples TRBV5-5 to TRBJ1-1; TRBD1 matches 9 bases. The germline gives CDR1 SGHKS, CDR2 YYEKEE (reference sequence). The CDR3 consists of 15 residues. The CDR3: CASSSTSDRGGRAFF. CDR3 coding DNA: TGTGCCAGCAGCTCCACCTCGGACAGGGGAGGTAGGGCTTTTTTT.

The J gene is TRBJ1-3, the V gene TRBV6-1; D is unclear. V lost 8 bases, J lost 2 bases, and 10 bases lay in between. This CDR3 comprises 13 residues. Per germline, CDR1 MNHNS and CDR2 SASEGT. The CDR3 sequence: CASFGGAGNTIYF. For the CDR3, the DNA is TGTGCCAGCTTCGGCGGGGCTGGAAACACCATATATTTT.

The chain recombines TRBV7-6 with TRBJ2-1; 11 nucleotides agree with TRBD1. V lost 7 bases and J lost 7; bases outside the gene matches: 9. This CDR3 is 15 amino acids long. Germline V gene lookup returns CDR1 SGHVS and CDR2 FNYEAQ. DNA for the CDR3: TGTGCCAGCACCCTTCGGACAGGGGGCTTGAATGAGCAGTTCTTC. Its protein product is CASTLRTGGLNEQFF.

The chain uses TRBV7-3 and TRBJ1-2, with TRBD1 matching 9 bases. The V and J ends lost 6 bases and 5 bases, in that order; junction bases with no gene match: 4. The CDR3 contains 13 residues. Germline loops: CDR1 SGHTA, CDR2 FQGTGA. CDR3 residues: CASSPTGGYGYTF. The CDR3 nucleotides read TGTGCCAGCAGTCCGACAGGGGGTTATGGCTACACCTTC.

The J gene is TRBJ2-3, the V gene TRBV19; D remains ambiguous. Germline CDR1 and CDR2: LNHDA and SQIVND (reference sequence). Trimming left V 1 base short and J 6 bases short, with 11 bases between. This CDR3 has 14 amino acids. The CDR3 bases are TGTGCCAGTAGTATAGCCCCCAGGTCCGATACGCAGTATTTT. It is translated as CASSIAPRSDTQYF.

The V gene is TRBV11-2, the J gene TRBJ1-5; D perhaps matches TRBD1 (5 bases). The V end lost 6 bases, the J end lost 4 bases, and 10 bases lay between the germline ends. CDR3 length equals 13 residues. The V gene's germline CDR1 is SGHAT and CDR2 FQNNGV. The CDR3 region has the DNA TGTGCCAGCAGTTTACAGGCTAATCAGCCCCAGCATTTT. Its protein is CASSLQANQPQHF.

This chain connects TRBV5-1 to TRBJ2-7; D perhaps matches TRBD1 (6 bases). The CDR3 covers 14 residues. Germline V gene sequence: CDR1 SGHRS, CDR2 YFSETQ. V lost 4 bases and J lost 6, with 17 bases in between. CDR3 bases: TGCGCCAGCAGCCAGGGACACGAATGGGGCGAGCAGTACTTC. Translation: CASSQGHEWGEQYF.

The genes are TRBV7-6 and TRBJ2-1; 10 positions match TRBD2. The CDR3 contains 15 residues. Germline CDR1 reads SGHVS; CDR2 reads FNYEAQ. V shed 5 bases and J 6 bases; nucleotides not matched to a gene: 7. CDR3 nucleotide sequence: TGTGCCAGCAGCGCCGCTAGCGGGAGTGTCAATGAGCAGTTCTTC. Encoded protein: CASSAASGSVNEQFF.

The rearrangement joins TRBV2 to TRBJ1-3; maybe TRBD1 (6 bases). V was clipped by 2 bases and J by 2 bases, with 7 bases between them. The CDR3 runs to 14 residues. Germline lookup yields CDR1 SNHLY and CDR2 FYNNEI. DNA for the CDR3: TGTGCCAGCAGTGAACAGGGGCCTGGAAACACCATATATTTT. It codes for CASSEQGPGNTIYF.

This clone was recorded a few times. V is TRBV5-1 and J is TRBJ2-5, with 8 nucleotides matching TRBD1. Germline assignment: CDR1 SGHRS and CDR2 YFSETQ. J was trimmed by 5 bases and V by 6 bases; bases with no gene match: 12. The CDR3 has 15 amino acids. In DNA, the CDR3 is TGCGCCAGCACATCAACCGGACAGGGATTTGAGACCCAGTACTTC. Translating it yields CASTSTGQGFETQYF. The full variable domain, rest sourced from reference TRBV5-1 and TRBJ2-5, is KAGVTQTPRYLIKTRGQQVTLSCSPISGHRSVSWYQQTPGQGLQFLFEYFSETQRNKGNFPGRFSGRQFSNSRSEMNVSTLELGDSALYLCASTSTGQGFETQYFGPGTRLLVL.

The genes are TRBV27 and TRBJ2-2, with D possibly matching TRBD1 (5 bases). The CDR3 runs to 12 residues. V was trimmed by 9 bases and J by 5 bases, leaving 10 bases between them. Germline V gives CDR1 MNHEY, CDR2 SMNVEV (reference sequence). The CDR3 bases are TGTGCCAGTCTAGGGGTTACCGGGGAGCTGTTTTTT. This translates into CASLGVTGELFF.

The CDR3 loop is CASSPGQTYGYTF. Here the CDR3 DNA reads TGTGCCAGCAGCCCGGGACAGACCTATGGCTACACCTTC. V and J are TRBV7-9 and TRBJ1-2; 7 nucleotides line up with TRBD1. The CDR3 has 13 residues. Looked up from germline, CDR1 is SEHNR and CDR2 is FQNEAQ (reference sequence). The ends lost 5 bases at V and 4 bases at J; junction bases unmatched: 4.

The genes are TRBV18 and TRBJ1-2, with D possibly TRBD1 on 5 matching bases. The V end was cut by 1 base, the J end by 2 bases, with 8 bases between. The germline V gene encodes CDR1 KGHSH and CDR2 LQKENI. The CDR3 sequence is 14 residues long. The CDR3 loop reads CASSPRDFNYGYTF. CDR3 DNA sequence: TGTGCCAGCTCACCACGGGACTTCAACTATGGCTACACCTTC. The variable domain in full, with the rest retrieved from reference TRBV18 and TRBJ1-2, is NAGVMQNPRHLVRRRGQEARLRCSPMKGHSHVYWYRQLPEEGLKFMVYLQKENIIDESGMPKERFSAEFPKEGPSILRIQQVVRGDSAAYFCASSPRDFNYGYTFGSGTRLTVV.

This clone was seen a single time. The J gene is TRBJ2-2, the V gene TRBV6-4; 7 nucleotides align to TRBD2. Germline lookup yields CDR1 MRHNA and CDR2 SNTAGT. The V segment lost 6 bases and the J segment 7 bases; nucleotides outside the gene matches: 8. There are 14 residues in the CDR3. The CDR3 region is CASRGLAAVGELFF. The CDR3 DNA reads TGTGCCAGCAGGGGGCTAGCGGCGGTCGGGGAGCTGTTTTTT.

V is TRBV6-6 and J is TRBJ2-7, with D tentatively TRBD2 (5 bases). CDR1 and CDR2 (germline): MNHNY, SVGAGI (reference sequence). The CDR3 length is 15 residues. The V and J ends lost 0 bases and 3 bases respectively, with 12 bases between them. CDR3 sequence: CASSYSEDGLYEQYF. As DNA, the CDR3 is TGTGCCAGCAGTTACTCTGAGGACGGACTCTACGAGCAGTACTTC.

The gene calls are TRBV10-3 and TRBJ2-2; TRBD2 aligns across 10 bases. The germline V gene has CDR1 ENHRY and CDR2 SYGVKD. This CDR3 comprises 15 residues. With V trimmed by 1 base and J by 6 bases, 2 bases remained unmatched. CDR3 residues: CAISELLAGPGELFF. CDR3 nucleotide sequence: TGTGCCATCAGTGAGTTACTAGCGGGACCCGGGGAGCTGTTTTTT.

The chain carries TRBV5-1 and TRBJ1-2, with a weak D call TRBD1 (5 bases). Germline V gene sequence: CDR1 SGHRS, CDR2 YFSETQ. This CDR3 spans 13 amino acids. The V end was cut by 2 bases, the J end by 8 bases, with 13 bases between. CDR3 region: CASSFQSGQGYTF. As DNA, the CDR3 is TGCGCCAGCAGCTTCCAGTCAGGACAAGGCTACACCTTC. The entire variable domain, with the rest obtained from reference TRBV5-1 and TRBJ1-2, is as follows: KAGVTQTPRYLIKTRGQQVTLSCSPISGHRSVSWYQQTPGQGLQFLFEYFSETQRNKGNFPGRFSGRQFSNSRSEMNVSTLELGDSALYLCASSFQSGQGYTFGSGTRLTVV.

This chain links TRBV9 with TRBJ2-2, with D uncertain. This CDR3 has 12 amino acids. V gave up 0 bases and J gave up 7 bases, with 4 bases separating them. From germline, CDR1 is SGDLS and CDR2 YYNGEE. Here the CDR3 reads CASSVVSGELFF. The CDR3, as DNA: TGTGCCAGCAGCGTAGTGAGCGGGGAGCTGTTTTTT.

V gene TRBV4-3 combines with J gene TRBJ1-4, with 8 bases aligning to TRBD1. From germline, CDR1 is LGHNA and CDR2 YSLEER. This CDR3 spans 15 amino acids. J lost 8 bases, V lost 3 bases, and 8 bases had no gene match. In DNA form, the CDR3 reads TGCGCCAGCAGCCAGACGACAGGGGAAGGGGAAAAACTGTTTTTT. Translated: CASSQTTGEGEKLFF.

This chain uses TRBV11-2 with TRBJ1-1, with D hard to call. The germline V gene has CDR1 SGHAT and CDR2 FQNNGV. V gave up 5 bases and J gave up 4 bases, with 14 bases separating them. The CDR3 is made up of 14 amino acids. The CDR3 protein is CASSRGSQSTEAFF. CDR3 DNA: TGTGCCAGCAGCCGAGGGTCCCAGAGCACTGAAGCTTTCTTT. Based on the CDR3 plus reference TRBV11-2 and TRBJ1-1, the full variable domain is EAGVAQSPRYKIIEKRQSVAFWCNPISGHATLYWYQQILGQGPKLLIQFQNNGVVDDSQLPKDRFSAERLKGVDSTLKIQPAKLEDSAVYLCASSRGSQSTEAFFGQGTRLTVV.

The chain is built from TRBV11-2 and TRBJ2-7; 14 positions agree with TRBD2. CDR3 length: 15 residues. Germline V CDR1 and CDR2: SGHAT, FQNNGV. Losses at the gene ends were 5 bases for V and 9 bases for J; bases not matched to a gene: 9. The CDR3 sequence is CASSPAGLAGEGQYF. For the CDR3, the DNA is TGTGCCAGCAGCCCGGCGGGACTAGCGGGAGAGGGGCAGTACTTC.